This TCR beta chain appears in the sequencing data of a study of immune reconstitution after stem cell transplant in scleroderma. TCRdb fed the RT-PCR reads into MiXCR, producing one record per CDR3 protein. This sample has 1,300 to 1,500 distinct CDR3 sequences, with 15% to 18% found just once. V gave up 6 bases and J gave up 5 bases; unmatched junction bases: 4. This CDR3 has 14 residues. CDR1 is LNHDA and CDR2 is SQIVND in the germline V gene (reference sequence). This clonotype has only a few counts. The sequence was collected from a female donor with systemic sclerosis. The chain carries TRBV19 and TRBJ1-4, with 9 bases fitting TRBD1. The sample was collected before or after autologous hematopoietic stem cell transplantation (not recorded which). The CDR3 is CASSGQGMNEKLFF. The DNA for the CDR3 is TGTGCCAGTAGCGGACAGGGGATGAATGAAAAACTGTTTTTT.